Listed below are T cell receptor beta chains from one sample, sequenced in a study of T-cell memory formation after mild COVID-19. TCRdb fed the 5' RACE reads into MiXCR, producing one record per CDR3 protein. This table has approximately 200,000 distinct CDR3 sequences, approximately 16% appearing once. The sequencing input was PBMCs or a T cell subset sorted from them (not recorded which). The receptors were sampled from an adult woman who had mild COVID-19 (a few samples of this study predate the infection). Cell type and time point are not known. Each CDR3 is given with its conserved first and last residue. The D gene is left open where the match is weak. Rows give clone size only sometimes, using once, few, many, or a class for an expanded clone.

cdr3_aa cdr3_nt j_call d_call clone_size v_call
CASCLDSRGSTGELFF TGCGCCAGCTGCCTAGACTCAAGGGGGTCCACCGGGGAGCTGTTTTTT TRBJ2-2 . few TRBV5-1
CASSLAGVNNEQFF TGTGCCAGCAGTTTAGCGGGAGTTAACAATGAGCAGTTCTTC TRBJ2-1 TRBD2 . TRBV2
CASSPRTGVLSRNTEAFF TGTGCCAGCAGTCCCAGGACAGGGGTTCTATCGCGGAACACTGAAGCTTTCTTT TRBJ1-1 TRBD1 . TRBV12-3/TRBV12-4
CASSSPGQQQETQYF TGTGCCAGCAGCAGCCCGGGACAGCAACAAGAGACCCAGTACTTC TRBJ2-5 . few TRBV21-1
CASIPLRGRANVLTF TGTGCCAGCATCCCCCTTCGGGGTCGGGCCAACGTCCTGACTTTC TRBJ2-6 . few TRBV7-2
CASSEGIAGRGYNEQFF TGTGCCAGCAGTGAAGGGATAGCGGGACGAGGCTACAATGAGCAGTTCTTC TRBJ2-1 TRBD2 . TRBV25-1
CASSLGNNYEQYF TGTGCCAGCAGCCTCGGGAATAACTACGAGCAGTACTTC TRBJ2-7 . few TRBV11-2
CATSDRTSGRIPDTQYF TGTGCCACCAGTGATCGTACTAGCGGGAGGATCCCAGATACGCAGTATTTT TRBJ2-3 TRBD2 few TRBV24-1
CASSRTGTSGTEAFF TGTGCCAGCAGCCGAACCGGGACGTCCGGCACTGAAGCTTTCTTT TRBJ1-1 . . TRBV12-3/TRBV12-4
CAWDRGYNEQFF TGTGCCTGGGACCGGGGATACAATGAGCAGTTCTTC TRBJ2-1 . few TRBV30
CASSSRADTQYF TGTGCCAGCAGCTCTCGAGCAGATACGCAGTATTTT TRBJ2-3 . few TRBV7-8
CAWTYYTGTGNGYTF TGTGCCTGGACCTATTACACCGGGACAGGCAATGGCTACACCTTC TRBJ1-2 TRBD1 few TRBV30
CSVEIALAGTYNEQFF TGCAGCGTTGAAATTGCACTAGCGGGGACTTACAATGAGCAGTTCTTC TRBJ2-1 TRBD2 few TRBV29-1
CASALGGIQETQYF TGCGCCAGCGCATTGGGGGGGATACAAGAGACCCAGTACTTC TRBJ2-5 TRBD2 few TRBV4-1
CSVGGQGRLNEQYF TGCAGCGTTGGAGGACAGGGCCGACTTAACGAGCAGTACTTC TRBJ2-7 TRBD1 few TRBV29-1
CASSFGAGVQIGSYNEQFF TGCGCCAGCAGCTTTGGGGCGGGAGTCCAAATCGGCTCCTACAATGAGCAGTTCTTC TRBJ2-1 TRBD2 few TRBV5-1
CASSVGISGGRNEQFF TGTGCCAGCAGCGTAGGTATCAGCGGGGGCCGGAATGAGCAGTTCTTC TRBJ2-1 TRBD2 . TRBV9
CASSLFVLETQYF TGTGCCAGCAGCTTATTCGTCTTGGAGACCCAGTACTTC TRBJ2-5 . . TRBV7-9
CASSERRGGQLYGYTF TGTGCCAGCAGTGAACGGCGTGGTGGACAGCTTTATGGCTACACCTTC TRBJ1-2 . few TRBV6-1
CSVLQGAAFF TGCAGCGTATTACAGGGGGCCGCTTTCTTT TRBJ1-1 TRBD1 . TRBV29-1
CASKGGRSTGELFF TGTGCCAGCAAGGGGGGGCGGAGCACCGGGGAGCTGTTTTTT TRBJ2-2 . . TRBV6-1
CASTAGFFLSQPQHF TGTGCCAGTACGGCAGGGTTCTTTTTGAGTCAGCCCCAGCATTTT TRBJ1-5 . . TRBV19